This T cell receptor beta chain derives from a study of blood T cells in healthy people across ages. Germline V gives CDR1 SGHTA, CDR2 FQGNSA. Trimming stripped 2 bases from V and 9 bases from J, with 14 bases between. The CDR3 extends over 14 amino acids. A second PCR of roughly 7 to 11 cycles used a sample-barcoded 5' primer and a J-beta primer mix. One entry per CDR3 protein results from TCRdb running MiXCR on the 5' RACE reads. The top ten clones hold under 8.5% of a sample with about 1.4 million distinct CDR3 sequences, almost 60% of them seen once. The sample consisted of blood. The V gene is TRBV7-2, the J gene TRBJ1-5; possible D gene TRBD1, 6 bases. The receptor's source is a man younger than 30 in good health. The CDR3 DNA reads TGTGCCAGCAGCTTAAGGGAGGGGGGACGGCCCCAGCATTTT. Translated: CASSLREGGRPQHF.